A selection of T cell receptor beta chains follows, all from one sample in a study of cytomegalovirus exposure and HLA in healthy donors. Measured with immunoSEQ multiplex PCR; TCRdb has only the in-frame clones, and not every one. Altogether about 130,000 clones are present, 80% to 90% being singletons, with the ten largest covering 3.6%. Sequencing was done on a sample of PBMCs. The receptors here all came from a woman aged 40 to 50 in good health and CMV-seropositive. Both conserved end residues are part of each CDR3. The order of the fields is J gene, D gene, clone size, V gene, CDR3 DNA, CDR3 protein. D genes are given only for firm matches. The size of a clone is reported for some rows only, either as once, few or many, or as a class for expanded clones.

j_gene: TRBJ2-3; d_gene: TRBD2; abundance: few; v_gene: TRBV25-1; CDR3nt: TGTGCCAGCAGTGACGAGCTAGCGGGAGGGCTCACAGATACGCAGTATTTT; CDR3aa: CASSDELAGGLTDTQYF
j_gene: TRBJ2-5; d_gene: -; abundance: -; v_gene: TRBV9; CDR3nt: TGTGCCAGCAGCGTAGGAGGAGCGACAGCCCTCCAAGAGGCCCAGTACTTC; CDR3aa: CASSVGGATALQEAQYF
j_gene: TRBJ1-2; d_gene: -; abundance: -; v_gene: TRBV27; CDR3nt: TGTGCCAGCAGTAGGGGGGGGGTGGCCTATGGCTACACCTTC; CDR3aa: CASSRGGVAYGYTF
j_gene: TRBJ2-1; d_gene: TRBD2; abundance: -; v_gene: TRBV5-1; CDR3nt: TGCGCCAGCAGCTTGAACCTAGCGGGAGGCCAGGTGAATGAGCAGTTCTTC; CDR3aa: CASSLNLAGGQVNEQFF
j_gene: TRBJ1-2; d_gene: -; abundance: -; v_gene: TRBV13; CDR3nt: TGTGCCAGCAGCTTCCTTACAGATAATAATGGCTACACCTTC; CDR3aa: CASSFLTDNNGYTF
j_gene: TRBJ2-1; d_gene: -; abundance: -; v_gene: TRBV18; CDR3nt: TGTGCCAGCTCACCAAGGAGGGACGAGCAGTTCTTC; CDR3aa: CASSPRRDEQFF
j_gene: TRBJ2-2; d_gene: TRBD2; abundance: -; v_gene: TRBV11-3; CDR3nt: TGTGCCAGCAGCGGACTGGCCCTAGCGGGAGACACCGGGGAGCTGTTTTTT; CDR3aa: CASSGLALAGDTGELFF
j_gene: TRBJ1-3; d_gene: -; abundance: -; v_gene: TRBV7-9; CDR3nt: TGTGCCAGCAGCTTACGGCGGCAGGGAGGAGCTGGAAACACCATATATTTT; CDR3aa: CASSLRRQGGAGNTIYF
j_gene: TRBJ2-7; d_gene: TRBD1; abundance: few; v_gene: TRBV15; CDR3nt: TGTGCCACCAGCAGAGATCCGGGACAGGGCTACGAGCAGTACTTC; CDR3aa: CATSRDPGQGYEQYF
j_gene: TRBJ1-1; d_gene: -; abundance: -; v_gene: TRBV30; CDR3nt: TGTGCCTGGAGTGTACCGCCAGGACTTAACACTGAAGCTTTCTTT; CDR3aa: CAWSVPPGLNTEAFF
j_gene: TRBJ1-1; d_gene: -; abundance: -; v_gene: TRBV2; CDR3nt: TGTGCCAGCACCCTCACAGGCGTGGGGGAAGCTTTCTTT; CDR3aa: CASTLTGVGEAFF
j_gene: TRBJ2-1; d_gene: TRBD2; abundance: once; v_gene: TRBV7-2; CDR3nt: TGTGCCAGCAGCTTAGCGAGTAGCGGGACCTACAATGAGCAGTTCTTC; CDR3aa: CASSLASSGTYNEQFF
j_gene: TRBJ1-1; d_gene: TRBD1; abundance: once; v_gene: TRBV7-2; CDR3nt: TGTGCCAGCAGCTCGGGACAGGGAATGAAGAACACTGAAGCTTTCTTT; CDR3aa: CASSSGQGMKNTEAFF
j_gene: TRBJ2-1; d_gene: TRBD2; abundance: once; v_gene: TRBV4-1; CDR3nt: TGCGCCAGCAACCCCCTATTTTTGCGGGAGGGCCTCTACAATGAGCAGTTCTTC; CDR3aa: CASNPLFLREGLYNEQFF
j_gene: TRBJ2-7; d_gene: TRBD1; abundance: -; v_gene: TRBV5-1; CDR3nt: TGCGCCAGCAGCTTGGCCGGACAGGGGGGTTTTTACGAGCAGTACTTC; CDR3aa: CASSLAGQGGFYEQYF
j_gene: TRBJ1-2; d_gene: TRBD1; abundance: -; v_gene: TRBV9; CDR3nt: TGTGCCAGCAGCGTAACAGGACAGGGGGCGAGTGGCTACACCTTC; CDR3aa: CASSVTGQGASGYTF
j_gene: TRBJ2-2; d_gene: TRBD1; abundance: once; v_gene: TRBV29-1; CDR3nt: TGCAGCGCGGGGACAGAGAACACCGGGGAGCTGTTTTTT; CDR3aa: CSAGTENTGELFF
j_gene: TRBJ2-3; d_gene: -; abundance: -; v_gene: TRBV27; CDR3nt: TGTGCCAGCAGTTTGGGGGGATGGTATGGCACAGATACGCAGTATTTT; CDR3aa: CASSLGGWYGTDTQYF
j_gene: TRBJ2-7; d_gene: -; abundance: -; v_gene: TRBV4-3; CDR3nt: TGCGCCAGCAGCCAAGAGGGCGTCGGCGCTGAGCAGTACTTC; CDR3aa: CASSQEGVGAEQYF
j_gene: TRBJ2-7; d_gene: TRBD1; abundance: -; v_gene: TRBV15; CDR3nt: TGTGCCACCAGCAGAGAAAGAGGGACAGGAGTCGAGCAGTACTTC; CDR3aa: CATSRERGTGVEQYF
j_gene: TRBJ2-5; d_gene: -; abundance: once; v_gene: TRBV19; CDR3nt: TGTGCCACTGCAGACAGGATGGAAGAGACCCAGTACTTC; CDR3aa: CATADRMEETQYF
j_gene: TRBJ2-7; d_gene: -; abundance: -; v_gene: TRBV29-1; CDR3nt: TGCAGCGTTGTATCGGGGACCTACGAGCAGTACTTC; CDR3aa: CSVVSGTYEQYF
j_gene: TRBJ1-1; d_gene: TRBD1; abundance: few; v_gene: TRBV28; CDR3nt: TGTGCCAGCCTACCTCGACAGGGAGGCACTGAAGCTTTCTTT; CDR3aa: CASLPRQGGTEAFF
j_gene: TRBJ2-3; d_gene: TRBD2; abundance: -; v_gene: TRBV28; CDR3nt: TGTGCCAGCAGTGGCATCGGTCTAGCGGGAGGGCCCACAGATACGCAGTATTTT; CDR3aa: CASSGIGLAGGPTDTQYF
j_gene: TRBJ1-1; d_gene: -; abundance: -; v_gene: TRBV19; CDR3nt: TGTGCCAGTAGTATAGGGGCAGGGATGAACACTGAAGCTTTCTTT; CDR3aa: CASSIGAGMNTEAFF
j_gene: TRBJ2-7; d_gene: TRBD1; abundance: -; v_gene: TRBV7-9; CDR3nt: TGTGCCAGCACCAGACAGGGGGCTGAAGAGCAGTACTTC; CDR3aa: CASTRQGAEEQYF
j_gene: TRBJ2-7; d_gene: TRBD2; abundance: -; v_gene: TRBV9; CDR3nt: TGTGCCAGCAGCGTAGGGATAGGGGACTACGGCGAGCAGTACTTC; CDR3aa: CASSVGIGDYGEQYF
j_gene: TRBJ2-1; d_gene: -; abundance: few; v_gene: TRBV11-2; CDR3nt: TGTGCCAGCAGCTCCCTACGGAGGAATGAGCAGTTCTTC; CDR3aa: CASSSLRRNEQFF
j_gene: TRBJ2-5; d_gene: TRBD2; abundance: -; v_gene: TRBV19; CDR3nt: TGTGCCAGTAGTATCTTAGCGGGAGCCCAAGAGACCCAGTACTTC; CDR3aa: CASSILAGAQETQYF
j_gene: TRBJ1-4; d_gene: -; abundance: -; v_gene: TRBV23-1; CDR3nt: TGCGCCCGTTCCGGGGAGGAAGGTGAAAAACTGTTTTTT; CDR3aa: CARSGEEGEKLFF
j_gene: TRBJ2-1; d_gene: TRBD2; abundance: -; v_gene: TRBV9; CDR3nt: TGTGCCAGCAGCGTATGGACTAGCGGGAGGAATGAGCAGTTCTTC; CDR3aa: CASSVWTSGRNEQFF
j_gene: TRBJ2-7; d_gene: -; abundance: -; v_gene: TRBV4-1; CDR3nt: TGCGCCAGCAGCCAAGATCCCGGGACTCGGCCCTACGAGCAGTACTTC; CDR3aa: CASSQDPGTRPYEQYF